This TCR beta chain was retrieved from a study of human T cells and chemical hapten exposure. Looking at the study overall: Diagnoses of alopecia areata, totalis or universalis occurred in mostly female patients. Whole-study findings and limits: Relative to control repertoires, expanded TCRs gave rise to significantly more large CDR3 similarity clusters. Unchanged with DPC sensitization were TCRs above 1 in 1000 frequency.

As for time point: patch test 3, about 24 weeks after DPC sensitization. The treatment is: therapeutic diphenylcyclopropenone sensitization with weekly scalp DPC. Individual cDNA molecules each carried unique molecular identifiers attached by the library. TCRdb analysed the RACE reads with MiXCR anew, one entry per CDR3 protein. The table lists some 64,000 distinct CDR3 sequences, around 10% of them singletons, with roughly 2.1% in the top ten. With 5 bases clipped from V and 0 bases from J, the junction kept 4 bases outside the gene matches. There are 15 residues in the CDR3. Germline lookup yields CDR1 MNHNS and CDR2 SASEGT. In its sample, this clonotype was seen many times. Antigen specificity is unknown.

The receptor's source is a woman aged 25 to 39 with alopecia areata. Some clones in this sample may be carry-over from other donors' samples. The material sequenced was whole blood, taken in connection with sensitization to the hapten diphenylcyclopropenone (DPC). This rearrangement joins TRBV6-1 to TRBJ1-3, with TRBD1 identical over 7 bases. CDR3 sequence (DNA): TGTGCCAGCAGTCGACAGGGCCTCTCTGGAAACACCATATATTTT. This sequence encodes CASSRQGLSGNTIYF.